These T cell receptor beta chains were read from a single sample in a study of blood T cell repertoires in COVID-19. Here immunoSEQ multiplex PCR was the method, and the copy in TCRdb shows in-frame clones only, minus some. The data contain around 65,000 clones, about 81% of them singletons. Sequenced input: peripheral blood. These receptors came from a human donor in a cohort sampled during active COVID-19. Each CDR3 is given with its conserved first and last residue. The order of the fields is D gene, J gene, V gene, clone size, CDR3 DNA, CDR3 protein. D genes are given only for firm matches. Some rows have no size entry. The others give once, few or many, or a class for an expanded clone.

D gene: NA
J gene: TRBJ1-1
V gene: TRBV28
clone size: NA
CDR3 DNA: TGTGCCAGCAGATCAGTGAACACTGAAGCTTTCTTT
CDR3 protein: CASRSVNTEAFF

D gene: TRBD2
J gene: TRBJ2-7
V gene: TRBV29-1
clone size: NA
CDR3 DNA: TGCAGCGTCGTGACTAGCGGAACCTCGTACGAGCAGTACTTC
CDR3 protein: CSVVTSGTSYEQYF

D gene: NA
J gene: TRBJ2-7
V gene: TRBV14
clone size: NA
CDR3 DNA: TGTGCCAGCAGCCAGAGACCGGGGGAGCAGTACTTC
CDR3 protein: CASSQRPGEQYF

D gene: TRBD1
J gene: TRBJ1-1
V gene: TRBV10-3
clone size: NA
CDR3 DNA: TGTGCCATCAGTGACAGGGGGCAACAAGCTTTCTTT
CDR3 protein: CAISDRGQQAFF

D gene: TRBD2
J gene: TRBJ2-1
V gene: TRBV3-1/TRBV3-2
clone size: NA
CDR3 DNA: TGTGCCAGCAGCCAAGAGGCCGGAGGTCCAAGCGGGAAGGAAATCCTAAACCTGTACAATGAGCAGTTCTTC
CDR3 protein: CASSQEAGGPSGKEILNLYNEQFF

D gene: NA
J gene: TRBJ1-4
V gene: TRBV28
clone size: NA
CDR3 DNA: TGTGCCAGCAGCCAGACAGAGAGATATGAAAAACTGTTTTTT
CDR3 protein: CASSQTERYEKLFF

D gene: TRBD2
J gene: TRBJ2-1
V gene: TRBV6-2/TRBV6-3
clone size: NA
CDR3 DNA: TGTGCCAGCAGTCCCCAGCGGGAGGACGGGCATGAGCAGTTCTTC
CDR3 protein: CASSPQREDGHEQFF

D gene: NA
J gene: TRBJ1-5
V gene: TRBV6-4
clone size: NA
CDR3 DNA: TGTATGTTTCGCGGGGGCCGGAGCAATCAGCCCCAGCATTTT
CDR3 protein: CMFRGGRSNQPQHF

D gene: TRBD1
J gene: TRBJ1-2
V gene: TRBV5-6
clone size: NA
CDR3 DNA: TGTGCCGGATCACAGGGGGTTGCCTATGGCTACACCTTC
CDR3 protein: CAGSQGVAYGYTF

D gene: TRBD1
J gene: TRBJ2-7
V gene: TRBV6-5
clone size: few
CDR3 DNA: TGTGCCAGCAGCCTCCGACAGGGACAAATCTACGAGCAGTACTTC
CDR3 protein: CASSLRQGQIYEQYF

D gene: NA
J gene: TRBJ2-7
V gene: TRBV5-8
clone size: NA
CDR3 DNA: TGTGCCAGCAGCTTGGATGCAGGTAGAAGTTTTTACGAGCAGTACTTC
CDR3 protein: CASSLDAGRSFYEQYF

D gene: TRBD2
J gene: TRBJ2-1
V gene: TRBV6-2/TRBV6-3
clone size: NA
CDR3 DNA: TGTGCCAGCAGTCCAAGCGGGAGGGGTTACAATGAGCAGTTCTTC
CDR3 protein: CASSPSGRGYNEQFF

D gene: NA
J gene: TRBJ2-3
V gene: TRBV29-1
clone size: once
CDR3 DNA: TGCAGCGTGGGGGGGGCTAGCTCCCTCACAGATACGCAGTATTTT
CDR3 protein: CSVGGASSLTDTQYF

D gene: TRBD2
J gene: TRBJ2-7
V gene: TRBV19
clone size: NA
CDR3 DNA: TGTGCCAGTAGTACTTCAGCGGGAGAGACCTACGAGCAGTACTTC
CDR3 protein: CASSTSAGETYEQYF

D gene: TRBD1
J gene: TRBJ1-1
V gene: TRBV5-1
clone size: NA
CDR3 DNA: TGCGCCAGCAGCCTAAACAGGGGGGCGGACACTGAAGCTTTCTTT
CDR3 protein: CASSLNRGADTEAFF

D gene: TRBD1
J gene: TRBJ2-1
V gene: TRBV28
clone size: few
CDR3 DNA: TGTGCCAGCAGCTGGACTGGACAGGGACAATTCTATGAGCAGTTCTTC
CDR3 protein: CASSWTGQGQFYEQFF

D gene: TRBD1
J gene: TRBJ1-1
V gene: TRBV30
clone size: NA
CDR3 DNA: TGTGCCTTGACCCCAGGGGGAATGAACACTGAAGCTTTCTTT
CDR3 protein: CALTPGGMNTEAFF

D gene: NA
J gene: TRBJ2-7
V gene: TRBV3-1/TRBV3-2
clone size: NA
CDR3 DNA: TGTGCCAGCAGCCAAGGGGATCCACGGACTCGACCGGGCTACGAGCAGTACTTC
CDR3 protein: CASSQGDPRTRPGYEQYF

D gene: NA
J gene: TRBJ2-2
V gene: TRBV30
clone size: NA
CDR3 DNA: TGTGCCTGGGGAAGACAGTTGAACACCGGGGAGCTGTTTTTT
CDR3 protein: CAWGRQLNTGELFF